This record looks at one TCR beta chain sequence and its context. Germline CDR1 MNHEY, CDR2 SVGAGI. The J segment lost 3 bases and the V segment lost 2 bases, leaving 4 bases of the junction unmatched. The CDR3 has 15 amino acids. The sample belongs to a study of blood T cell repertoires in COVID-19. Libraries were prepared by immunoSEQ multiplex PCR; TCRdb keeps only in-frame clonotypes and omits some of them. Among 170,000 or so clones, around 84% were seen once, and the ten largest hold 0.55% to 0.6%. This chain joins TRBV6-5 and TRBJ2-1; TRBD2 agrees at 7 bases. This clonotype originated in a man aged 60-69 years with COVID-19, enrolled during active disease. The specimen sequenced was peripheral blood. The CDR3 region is CASSYAGAYYNEQFF. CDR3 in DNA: TGTGCCAGCAGTTACGCGGGAGCTTACTACAATGAGCAGTTCTTC.